These T cell receptor beta chains were read from a single sample in a study of T cell changes during pregnancy in multiple sclerosis. Measured with immunoSEQ multiplex PCR; TCRdb has only the in-frame clones, and not every one. The table records around 34,000 clones, just over 90% of them present only once. The sample consisted of CD8+ T cells from peripheral blood mononuclear cells, taken before pregnancy. These receptors came from a female donor with multiple sclerosis, enrolled in a pregnancy study. The CDR3 runs from the conserved cysteine through the conserved F or W. A D gene is named only where the DNA matches it firmly. The size entry is marked missing in some rows and otherwise reads once, few, many or a size class.

>TRBV19|TRBD2|NA|TRBJ2-1|15
CASSISSGGPNEQFF
TGTGCCAGTAGTATATCCAGCGGGGGCCCGAATGAGCAGTTCTTC
>TRBV6-5|TRBD2|NA|TRBJ2-1|13
CASSFPGRAEQFF
TGTGCCAGCAGCTTCCCGGGGAGGGCTGAGCAGTTCTTC
>TRBV6-5|TRBD1|NA|TRBJ2-7|15
CASSTSRDRGYEQYF
TGTGCCAGCAGTACCTCCCGGGACAGGGGCTACGAGCAGTACTTC
>TRBV19|TRBD1|NA|TRBJ2-7|15
CASSIYPGGSYEQYF
TGTGCCAGTAGTATCTATCCAGGGGGCTCCTACGAGCAGTACTTC
>TRBV4-2|TRBD1|NA|TRBJ1-1|16
CASSQVGTGISTEAFF
TGTGCCAGCAGCCAAGTGGGGACAGGGATCTCCACTGAAGCTTTCTTT
>TRBV14|TRBD2|NA|TRBJ2-2|15
CASSQGTSGAGELFF
TGTGCCAGCAGCCAAGGGACTAGCGGGGCCGGGGAGCTGTTTTTT
>TRBV6-1|NA|NA|TRBJ1-4|14
CASSDFGTYEKLFF
TGTGCCAGCAGTGATTTTGGGACATATGAAAAACTGTTTTTT
>TRBV14|NA|NA|TRBJ2-1|15
CASSQGGGPYNEQFF
TGTGCCAGCAGCCAAGGAGGAGGTCCTTACAATGAGCAGTTCTTC
>TRBV19|TRBD1|NA|TRBJ2-7|13
CASSTGGFYEQYF
TGTGCCAGTAGTACAGGGGGCTTCTACGAGCAGTACTTC
>TRBV4-1|TRBD2|NA|TRBJ2-7|16
CASSQDGTSASYEQYF
TGCGCCAGCAGCCAAGATGGGACTAGCGCTTCCTACGAGCAGTACTTC
>TRBV7-6|TRBD2|once|TRBJ2-2|18
CASSLELAGVMNTGELFF
TGTGCCAGCAGCTTAGAACTAGCGGGAGTAATGAACACCGGGGAGCTGTTTTTT
>TRBV19|NA|NA|TRBJ2-5|16
CASSSEGRGTGETQYF
TGTGCCAGTAGCTCGGAGGGCCGGGGAACTGGAGAGACCCAGTACTTC
>TRBV13|NA|NA|TRBJ2-7|13
CASSFKSGYEQYF
TGTGCCAGCAGCTTCAAATCAGGCTACGAGCAGTACTTC
>TRBV2|TRBD1|NA|TRBJ1-6|16
CASKPGGSGRNSPLHF
TGTGCCAGCAAGCCAGGGGGCTCAGGACGAAATTCACCCCTCCACTTT
>TRBV6-6|TRBD1|NA|TRBJ1-6|15
CASSYTGTGDSPLHF
TGTGCCAGCAGTTACACCGGGACAGGTGATTCACCCCTCCACTTT
>TRBV5-1|NA|NA|TRBJ2-7|15
CASSLRQGSPYEQYF
TGCGCCAGCAGCTTGCGTCAGGGGAGTCCCTACGAGCAGTACTTC
>TRBV4-2|NA|NA|TRBJ1-5|15
CASSQVITSNQPQHF
TGTGCCAGCAGCCAAGTCATCACAAGCAATCAGCCCCAGCATTTT
>TRBV27|NA|NA|TRBJ2-7|15
CASSLEGVPSYEQYF
TGTGCCAGCAGTCTCGAGGGAGTTCCCTCCTACGAGCAGTACTTC
>TRBV19|TRBD2|few|TRBJ2-7|15
CASSRTSGSLNEQYF
TGTGCCAGTAGCCGGACTAGCGGGAGTCTCAACGAGCAGTACTTC
>TRBV27|NA|NA|TRBJ1-3|15
CASSYTGTSGNTIYF
TGTGCCAGCAGTTACACAGGAACCTCTGGAAACACCATATATTTT
>TRBV6-5|NA|NA|TRBJ1-1|14
CASSYQGLNTEAFF
TGTGCCAGCAGTTACCAGGGCTTGAACACTGAAGCTTTCTTT
>TRBV19|NA|few|TRBJ2-7|12
CASSSPGIEQYF
TGTGCCAGTAGTAGTCCAGGGATCGAGCAGTACTTC
>TRBV7-3|NA|NA|TRBJ2-5|15
CASSLGGAPEETQYF
TGTGCCAGCAGCTTAGGGGGGGCCCCGGAGGAGACCCAGTACTTC